This record covers a single T cell receptor beta chain. As yet, its antigen is unknown. The CDR3 is 12 residues long. Between the trimmed V and J ends, which lost 4 bases and 5 bases, there was a span of 7 bases. CDR1 is LNHDA, CDR2 SQIVND, per germline (reference sequence). The data derive from a study of shared clonotypes between healthy human individuals. Study-level findings and limits: Memory subsets generally showed smaller estimated richness than naive subsets did. Non-shared clonotypes showed lower generation probabilities than clonotypes common to all four donors. Incompleteness in sorted-subset sequencing, despite large depth, was shown by rarefaction.

Here immunoSEQ multiplex PCR was the method, and the copy in TCRdb shows in-frame clones only, minus some. The sample yields millions of clones, about 92% seen once. Sequences were obtained from naive CD4+ T cells from PBMCs. Subset: CD45RA+ positively selected. This TCR was sampled from a man younger than 30 in good health. Some clones in this sample may be carry-over from other donors' samples. The V and J genes are TRBV19 and TRBJ2-3; D unclear. CDR3 DNA sequence: TGTGCCAGTAGTACGGACCGAGATACGCAGTATTTT. It translates to CASSTDRDTQYF.